The sequence of this TCR beta chain was determined in a study of cytomegalovirus exposure and HLA in healthy donors. Study results and caveats: Apart from CMV serostatus, no immune exposure information was available.

Trimming shortened V by 2 bases and J by 6 bases, and 10 bases separated the two germline ends. CDR1 and CDR2 (germline): ENHRY, SYGVKD. CDR3 size: 14 residues. 13 Jbeta primers and 60 Vbeta primers were used for the PCR. Clones were read by immunoSEQ multiplex PCR, and TCRdb kept only the in-frame ones, dropping some. This sample carries almost 95,000 clones, roughly 70% of them seen once, and the ten largest clones take under 3%. In its sample, this clone was seen a few times. The antigen is not known. The genes are TRBV10-3 and TRBJ2-2, with D possibly being TRBD1 (5 bases). The sequencing sample was made of PBMCs. The TCR was taken from a man in his fifties in good health and CMV-seronegative. CDR3 in DNA: TGTGCCATCAGTGAGCCCCAGGGTCCCGGGGAGCTGTTTTTT. Amino acid sequence: CAISEPQGPGELFF.